Listed below are T cell receptor beta chains from one sample, sequenced in a study of cytomegalovirus exposure and HLA in healthy donors. Only in-frame clones appear in the TCRdb table, and some are missing; sequencing was by immunoSEQ multiplex PCR. The data show 55,000 to 80,000 clones, 70% to 90% seen once. Sequenced input: PBMCs. The receptor source for this set is a woman aged 25 to 39 in good health and CMV-seronegative. Each CDR3 is given with its conserved first and last residue. A D gene is named only where the DNA matches it firmly. Only part of the rows carry a size: once, few, many, or a class if the clone is expanded.

>NA|TRBJ1-2|TRBV6-5|TRBD1
CASSYGLGQGNGYTF
TGTGCCAGCAGTTACGGCTTGGGACAGGGGAATGGCTACACCTTC
>NA|TRBJ2-5|TRBV5-4|TRBD2
CASSLQSGEETQYF
TGTGCCAGCAGCTTACAGAGCGGGGAAGAGACCCAGTACTTC
>NA|TRBJ1-1|TRBV6-5|NA
CASTTGWGTEAFF
TGTGCCAGCACTACAGGGTGGGGCACTGAAGCTTTCTTT
>NA|TRBJ2-7|TRBV19|NA
CATHPGFEQYF
TGTGCCACCCACCCAGGTTTCGAGCAGTACTTC
>NA|TRBJ2-2|TRBV29-1|TRBD1
CSAPGGSRTGELFF
TGCAGCGCCCCAGGGGGCTCGAGGACCGGGGAGCTGTTTTTT
>NA|TRBJ1-5|TRBV19|NA
CASSIKGAPYSNQPQHF
TGTGCCAGTAGTATAAAAGGGGCGCCGTATAGCAATCAGCCCCAGCATTTT
>once|TRBJ2-5|TRBV28|NA
CASSPTGGRETQYF
TGTGCCAGCAGTCCCACCGGGGGACGCGAGACCCAGTACTTC
>NA|TRBJ2-3|TRBV5-6|TRBD2
CASRSSGVDTQYF
TGTGCCAGCAGGTCTAGCGGCGTGGATACGCAGTATTTT
>few|TRBJ2-7|TRBV28|NA
CASKLPGTYEQYF
TGTGCCAGCAAACTCCCAGGGACCTACGAGCAGTACTTC
>NA|TRBJ1-1|TRBV19|TRBD1
CASSNGQRQGREAFF
TGTGCCAGTAGTAACGGACAGCGACAGGGACGAGAAGCTTTCTTT
>NA|TRBJ1-1|TRBV2|TRBD1
CASNPGQGAFIGTEAFF
TGTGCCAGCAACCCGGGACAGGGGGCGTTCATCGGCACTGAAGCTTTCTTT
>NA|TRBJ1-5|TRBV7-2|NA
CASSRAGYNQPQHF
TGTGCCAGCAGTCGGGCGGGGTACAATCAGCCCCAGCATTTT
>NA|TRBJ1-5|TRBV10-2|NA
CASSESGRGLHQPQHF
TGCGCCAGCAGTGAGTCGGGCAGGGGCCTTCATCAGCCCCAGCATTTT
>NA|TRBJ1-1|TRBV19|TRBD1
CASSIVAGGTEAFF
TGTGCCAGTAGTATAGTGGCAGGGGGAACTGAAGCTTTCTTT
>NA|TRBJ2-1|TRBV6-1|NA
CASSELKGVNEQFF
TGTGCCAGCAGTGAACTTAAGGGGGTAAATGAGCAGTTCTTC
>NA|TRBJ1-4|TRBV11-2|NA
CASSPAFAQVNEKLFF
TGTGCCAGCAGCCCTGCGTTTGCGCAGGTTAATGAAAAACTGTTTTTT
>NA|TRBJ1-1|TRBV6-1|TRBD1
CASSENRDRSEAFF
TGTGCCAGCAGTGAGAACCGGGACAGATCTGAAGCTTTCTTT
>NA|TRBJ1-3|TRBV30|TRBD1
CAWETGGGNTIYF
TGTGCCTGGGAGACAGGGGGCGGAAACACCATATATTTT
>once|TRBJ1-1|TRBV18|NA
CASSPRTEREAFF
TGTGCCAGCTCACCGCGGACAGAACGTGAAGCTTTCTTT
>NA|TRBJ2-7|TRBV28|NA
CAGRARGSRGYEQYF
TGTGCCGGAAGGGCTAGGGGGTCTAGGGGCTACGAGCAGTACTTC